This TCR beta chain comes out of a study of blood T cells in healthy people across ages. Study-wide results and caveats: For the donors, CMV status was unknown and possibly confounded expanded clonotype changes.

Next came a second PCR, run for roughly 6 to 11 cycles, which used a sample-barcoded 5' primer along with a J-beta primer mix. TCRdb re-called the 5' RACE reads with MiXCR, one entry per CDR3 protein. The sample yields approximately 1.5 million distinct CDR3 sequences, approximately 43% seen once. On this clonotype itself: Its antigen is unidentified.

The origin of this receptor is a woman under 30 in good health. Sequencing was carried out using blood.

Here the CDR3 DNA reads TGTGCCAGCAGTGCGAGGTTTCAAGATACGCAGTATTTT. Translation: CASSARFQDTQYF. The chain joins TRBV6-6 to TRBJ2-3; D gene unclear. In germline, CDR1 is MNHNY, CDR2 SVGAGI (reference sequence). There are 13 residues in the CDR3. The ends were cut back, 5 bases at V and 5 bases at J, with 11 bases in the middle.